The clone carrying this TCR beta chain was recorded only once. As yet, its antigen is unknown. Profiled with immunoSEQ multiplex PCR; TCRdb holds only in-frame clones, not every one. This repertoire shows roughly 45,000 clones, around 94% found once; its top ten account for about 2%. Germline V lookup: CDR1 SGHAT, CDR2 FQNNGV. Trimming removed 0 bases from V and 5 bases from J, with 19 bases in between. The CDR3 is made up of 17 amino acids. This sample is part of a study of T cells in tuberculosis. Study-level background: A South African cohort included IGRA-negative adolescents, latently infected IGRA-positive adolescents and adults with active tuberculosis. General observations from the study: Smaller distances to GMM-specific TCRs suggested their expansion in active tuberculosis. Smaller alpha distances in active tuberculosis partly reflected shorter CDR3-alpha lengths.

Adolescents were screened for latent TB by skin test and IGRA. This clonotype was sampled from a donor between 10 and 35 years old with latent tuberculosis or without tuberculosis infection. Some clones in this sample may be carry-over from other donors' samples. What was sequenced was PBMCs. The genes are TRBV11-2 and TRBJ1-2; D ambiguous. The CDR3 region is CASSLDLIEEPRYGYTF. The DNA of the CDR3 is TGTGCCAGCAGCTTAGATCTAATAGAGGAGCCCCGTTATGGCTACACCTTC.